This is a list of T cell receptor beta chains from one sample in a study of CD8+ T cells in alopecia areata. Assay: immunoSEQ multiplex PCR; the TCRdb copy retains only in-frame clones and omits some. The sample contains fewer than 200,000 clones, 50% to 75% of which appear only once. Source: CD4+ T cells sorted from blood, taken at roughly week 55, from a patient treated with tofacitinib. These receptors were taken from a human donor with alopecia areata. CDR3s include the opening cysteine and the closing phenylalanine or tryptophan. Each record gives: clone size, D gene, J gene, V gene, CDR3 DNA, CDR3 protein. A D gene is named only where the DNA matches it firmly. Size tells how often a clone was seen (once, few, many) or the class of an expanded clone, and some rows leave it out.

clone_size: few
d_call: .
j_call: TRBJ2-2
v_call: TRBV11-3
cdr3_nt: TGTGCCAGCACCATAATCAGCACCGGGGAGCTGTTTTTT
cdr3_aa: CASTIISTGELFF

clone_size: .
d_call: TRBD2
j_call: TRBJ2-1
v_call: TRBV10-3
cdr3_nt: TGTGCCTCAAGACTAGCCGAGAATAATGAGCAGTTCTTC
cdr3_aa: CASRLAENNEQFF

clone_size: few
d_call: .
j_call: TRBJ2-5
v_call: TRBV23-1
cdr3_nt: TGCGCCGAACGGGGGCAGAGGGAGACCCAGTACTTC
cdr3_aa: CAERGQRETQYF

clone_size: once
d_call: .
j_call: TRBJ2-7
v_call: TRBV7-9
cdr3_nt: TGTGCCAGCAGCTTAGCAGAAGGGAGGCACCTACAGGGGTCGGGGGAGCAGTACTTC
cdr3_aa: CASSLAEGRHLQGSGEQYF

clone_size: .
d_call: .
j_call: TRBJ2-1
v_call: TRBV12-5
cdr3_nt: TGTGCTAGTGGACCTGGGCAGGGAAGTTACAATGAGCAGTTCTTC
cdr3_aa: CASGPGQGSYNEQFF

clone_size: once
d_call: TRBD2
j_call: TRBJ2-5
v_call: TRBV7-9
cdr3_nt: TGTGCCAGCAGCTTACAGGGACTAGCGGTTGAGACCCAGTACTTC
cdr3_aa: CASSLQGLAVETQYF

clone_size: .
d_call: .
j_call: TRBJ2-3
v_call: TRBV9
cdr3_nt: TGTGCCAGCAGAAACCCGGAGACAGATACGCAGTATTTT
cdr3_aa: CASRNPETDTQYF

clone_size: once
d_call: .
j_call: TRBJ2-7
v_call: TRBV7-3
cdr3_nt: TGTGCCAGCAGCTTAGGGTTCTCCTACGAGCAGTACTTC
cdr3_aa: CASSLGFSYEQYF

clone_size: .
d_call: .
j_call: TRBJ2-5
v_call: TRBV5-6
cdr3_nt: TGTGCCAGCAGCTTGCACGAGACCCAGTACTTC
cdr3_aa: CASSLHETQYF

clone_size: few
d_call: .
j_call: TRBJ1-2
v_call: TRBV30
cdr3_nt: TGTGCCTGGAGTAAGGGGCCGGGGGATGGCTACACCTTC
cdr3_aa: CAWSKGPGDGYTF

clone_size: few
d_call: .
j_call: TRBJ2-3
v_call: TRBV7-9
cdr3_nt: TGTGCCAGCAGCCCCCGGGGATTGGATACGCAGTATTTT
cdr3_aa: CASSPRGLDTQYF

clone_size: .
d_call: .
j_call: TRBJ1-2
v_call: TRBV30
cdr3_nt: TGTGCCTGGAGCGGGTACAACTCCCCGGTCTATGGCTACACCTTC
cdr3_aa: CAWSGYNSPVYGYTF

clone_size: .
d_call: TRBD1
j_call: TRBJ2-7
v_call: TRBV10-3
cdr3_nt: TGTGCCATCAGGGCAGGGGGACACGAGCAGTACTTC
cdr3_aa: CAIRAGGHEQYF

clone_size: .
d_call: .
j_call: TRBJ2-6
v_call: TRBV30
cdr3_nt: TGTGCCTGGAGTGCTAACAGGGCTGGGGCCAACGTCCTGACTTTC
cdr3_aa: CAWSANRAGANVLTF

clone_size: few
d_call: TRBD1
j_call: TRBJ2-7
v_call: TRBV10-3
cdr3_nt: TGTGCCATCAGTGCAGACAGGGTCGAGCAGTACTTC
cdr3_aa: CAISADRVEQYF

clone_size: .
d_call: TRBD1
j_call: TRBJ1-5
v_call: TRBV2
cdr3_nt: TGTGCCAGCAGTCCCCAGGGGGATAGCAATCAGCCCCAGCATTTT
cdr3_aa: CASSPQGDSNQPQHF

clone_size: .
d_call: .
j_call: TRBJ1-2
v_call: TRBV15
cdr3_nt: TGTGCCACCAGCAGAGCGGACAGAGTTGACTATGGCTACACCTTC
cdr3_aa: CATSRADRVDYGYTF

clone_size: .
d_call: TRBD1
j_call: TRBJ1-2
v_call: TRBV5-1
cdr3_nt: TGCGCCAGCAGCTCGACAGGGACGAATGGCTACACCTTC
cdr3_aa: CASSSTGTNGYTF

clone_size: .
d_call: .
j_call: TRBJ2-5
v_call: TRBV14
cdr3_nt: TGTGCCAGCAGCCAAGAAAGTTTTACCAAACAAGAGACCCAGTACTTC
cdr3_aa: CASSQESFTKQETQYF

clone_size: .
d_call: .
j_call: TRBJ2-7
v_call: TRBV6-6
cdr3_nt: TGTGCCAGCAGCACAGACAGGTTAGGAGAGCAGTACTTC
cdr3_aa: CASSTDRLGEQYF

clone_size: few
d_call: TRBD1
j_call: TRBJ2-7
v_call: TRBV29-1
cdr3_nt: TGCAGCGTCGTCCGGGACAGGGGCAAATACGAGCAGTACTTC
cdr3_aa: CSVVRDRGKYEQYF

clone_size: .
d_call: .
j_call: TRBJ2-7
v_call: TRBV5-1
cdr3_nt: TGCGCCAGCAGCTTGGCGGATGGTCCCTACGAGCAGTACTTC
cdr3_aa: CASSLADGPYEQYF

clone_size: .
d_call: .
j_call: TRBJ1-2
v_call: TRBV29-1
cdr3_nt: TGCAGCGCCGGTGACAGAAAAGGCTACACCTTC
cdr3_aa: CSAGDRKGYTF

clone_size: .
d_call: .
j_call: TRBJ2-1
v_call: TRBV29-1
cdr3_nt: TGCAGCGTAAAGATACAGGGCGATGAGCAGTTCTTC
cdr3_aa: CSVKIQGDEQFF

clone_size: .
d_call: TRBD2
j_call: TRBJ2-3
v_call: TRBV7-2
cdr3_nt: TGTGCCAGCAGCCCGACTAGCGGGGGCCCAGATACGCAGTATTTT
cdr3_aa: CASSPTSGGPDTQYF

clone_size: .
d_call: .
j_call: TRBJ2-5
v_call: TRBV7-2
cdr3_nt: TGTGCCAGCAGCTTAGGGTTTCGGCTGGCGGGCCAAGGGGAGACCCAGTACTTC
cdr3_aa: CASSLGFRLAGQGETQYF

clone_size: .
d_call: .
j_call: TRBJ1-4
v_call: TRBV7-9
cdr3_nt: TGTGCCAGCAGCTTTAGTTCCGGTGGGCTGTTTTTT
cdr3_aa: CASSFSSGGLFF

clone_size: few
d_call: .
j_call: TRBJ2-6
v_call: TRBV14
cdr3_nt: TGTGCCAGCAGCCAACGCTCCTCTGGGGCCAACGTCCTGACTTTC
cdr3_aa: CASSQRSSGANVLTF

clone_size: .
d_call: .
j_call: TRBJ1-2
v_call: TRBV5-1
cdr3_nt: TGCGCCAGCAGCGAAACAGGGAGTTATGGCTACACCTTC
cdr3_aa: CASSETGSYGYTF

clone_size: .
d_call: .
j_call: TRBJ1-6
v_call: TRBV9
cdr3_nt: TGTGCCAGCAGCCCCGGGGCTGGAGATTCACCCCTCCACTTT
cdr3_aa: CASSPGAGDSPLHF

clone_size: few
d_call: .
j_call: TRBJ2-7
v_call: TRBV29-1
cdr3_nt: TGCAGCGTTGGAGGCCAGGCCACCTACGAGCAGTACTTC
cdr3_aa: CSVGGQATYEQYF